Presented here are 31 T cell receptor beta chains from one specimen sequenced in a study of blood T cell repertoires in COVID-19. Profiled with immunoSEQ multiplex PCR; TCRdb holds only in-frame clones, not every one. The top ten clones hold approximately 0.98% of a sample with approximately 300,000 clones, around 87% of them seen once. Specimen: peripheral blood. These receptor sequences come from a woman between 35 and 50 years old with COVID-19, enrolled during active disease.

The chain has TRBV5-6 and TRBJ1-6; D perhaps matches TRBD1 (5 bases). This CDR3 is 16 amino acids long. From germline, CDR1 is SGHDT and CDR2 YYEEEE. Deletions cut 0 bases from V and 5 bases from J, with 12 bases between. DNA of the CDR3: TGTGCCAGCAGCTTGGTAGGGGAGGGAGATAATTCACCCCTCCACTTT. This translates into CASSLVGEGDNSPLHF.

This chain links TRBV6-5 with TRBJ2-7, with D perhaps TRBD2 (5 bases). V lost 6 bases and J 3 bases, leaving 18 bases between the germline ends. In germline, CDR1 is MNHEY, CDR2 SVGAGI. The CDR3 has 15 amino acids. The CDR3 DNA follows: TGTGCCAGCAGGCTAGGACTGCTGTCATACTACGAGCAGTACTTC. This translates into CASRLGLLSYYEQYF.

The chain combines TRBV7-8 with TRBJ2-4, with 7 positions matching TRBD2. Germline lookup yields CDR1 SGHVS and CDR2 FQNEAQ. The trim removed 5 bases at V and 2 bases at J, leaving 6 bases unmatched. The CDR3 is made up of 15 amino acids. The CDR3 sequence is CASSPLGGTKNIQYF. CDR3 sequence (DNA): TGTGCCAGCAGCCCGCTGGGGGGGACCAAAAACATTCAGTACTTC.

The chain combines TRBV9 with TRBJ2-6; maybe TRBD2 (5 bases). Per the germline V gene, CDR1 is SGDLS and CDR2 is YYNGEE. The germline V and J ends were trimmed by 0 bases and 1 base, with 11 bases remaining between them. CDR3 length equals 17 residues. CDR3 nucleotide sequence: TGTGCCAGCAGCGTAGGGACTGACTCTTCTGGGGCCAACGTCCTGACTTTC. This gives the protein CASSVGTDSSGANVLTF.

The chain couples TRBV19 to TRBJ1-4; the D gene is possibly TRBD1 (6 bases). The germline V gene encodes CDR1 LNHDA and CDR2 SQIVND (reference sequence). The length of the CDR3 is 14 residues. V was pared by 5 bases and J by 5 bases, with 12 bases between. The CDR3 loop reads CASSSDRSNEKLFF. The CDR3, as DNA: TGTGCCAGTAGTTCGGACAGAAGCAATGAAAAACTGTTTTTT.

This chain connects TRBV7-9 to TRBJ1-4; the match to TRBD1 covers 8 bases. This CDR3 has 13 residues. V shed 5 bases and J 14 bases; nucleotides not matched to a gene: 10. CDR1 and CDR2 (germline): SEHNR, FQNEAQ (reference sequence). The CDR3 region has the DNA TGTGCCAGCAGCGAGATCCGGGACAGGTGTCTGTTTTTT. Its translation: CASSEIRDRCLFF.

The V gene is TRBV11-2, the J gene TRBJ1-5; D not resolved. The CDR3 extends over 14 amino acids. Trimming pared 2 bases from V and 7 bases from J, leaving 12 bases between. Germline lookup yields CDR1 SGHAT and CDR2 FQNNGV. This CDR3 is CASSLTGIGQPQHF. CDR3 sequence (DNA): TGTGCCAGCAGCTTAACGGGAATCGGCCAGCCCCAGCATTTT.

The chain is built from TRBV27 and TRBJ2-1; a weak D match, TRBD2 (6 bases). This CDR3 is built from 18 residues. V was pared by 5 bases and J by 3 bases, with 23 bases between. The germline V gene has CDR1 MNHEY and CDR2 SMNVEV (reference sequence). The CDR3 spells CASSTRVPGVGGYNEQFF. The CDR3, as DNA: TGTGCCAGCAGTACCAGGGTCCCGGGGGTGGGGGGCTACAATGAGCAGTTCTTC.

The chain has TRBV3-1 (or the pseudogene TRBV3-2) and TRBJ1-4, with D possibly TRBD1 on 6 matching bases. This CDR3 has 18 amino acids. Germline CDR1 and CDR2: LGHDT and YNNKEL (reference sequence). Trimming shortened V by 0 bases and J by 8 bases, and 22 bases separated the two germline ends. The DNA of the CDR3 is TGTGCCAGCAGCCAAGATCCCGAGGGGGTAGCTTATCGGGAAAAACTGTTTTTT. Its protein product is CASSQDPEGVAYREKLFF.

V is TRBV30 and J is TRBJ2-3; maybe TRBD2 (5 bases). There are 15 residues in the CDR3. Deletions cut 1 base from V and 0 bases from J, with 11 bases between. CDR1 is GTSNPN and CDR2 is SVGIG in the germline V gene (reference sequence). CDR3 loop: CAWSGSGMSTDTQYF. CDR3 coding DNA: TGTGCCTGGAGTGGGTCGGGGATGAGCACAGATACGCAGTATTTT.

The chain links TRBV7-2 to TRBJ2-3; D is unclear. The germline V gene encodes CDR1 SGHTA and CDR2 FQGNSA. V was cut by 2 bases and J by 4 bases, with 16 bases left in between. The CDR3 consists of 16 residues. CDR3 in amino acids: CASSLRSIGVADTQYF. The CDR3 DNA follows: TGTGCCAGCAGCTTAAGAAGCATAGGAGTCGCAGATACGCAGTATTTT.

The CDR3 loop is CASSLVGTDTQYF. The CDR3, as DNA: TGTGCCAGCAGCTTGGTAGGCACAGATACGCAGTATTTT. This sequence joins TRBV5-4 and TRBJ2-3; no firm D call. CDR1 SGHNT and CDR2 YYREEE come from the germline V gene (reference sequence). CDR3 length equals 13 residues. V was shortened by 0 bases and J by 1 base, with 3 bases between the two germline ends.

The rearrangement joins TRBV6-1 to TRBJ2-7, with 10 bases matching TRBD2. The CDR3 consists of 18 residues. After removal of 2 bases from V and 2 bases from J, the junction contained 12 bases not matched to a gene. The germline V gene encodes CDR1 MNHNS and CDR2 SASEGT. For the CDR3, the DNA is TGTGCCAGCAGTGAACGAGTCCCTAGCGGGGGTGAAACCTACGAGCAGTACTTC. Amino acid sequence: CASSERVPSGGETYEQYF.

The J gene is TRBJ1-3, the V gene TRBV9; 8 bases align to TRBD1. CDR3 length: 15 residues. V lost 0 bases to trimming and J lost 4 bases; unmatched junction nucleotides: 3. Germline V CDR1 and CDR2: SGDLS, YYNGEE. Written as DNA, the CDR3 is TGTGCCAGCAGCGTAGGACAGGGGAGGGGAAACACCATATATTTT. This codes for CASSVGQGRGNTIYF.

This sequence joins TRBV7-9 and TRBJ1-6, with unresolved D. Trimming pared 4 bases from V and 10 bases from J, leaving 11 bases between. CDR3 length: 13 amino acids. Per the germline V gene, CDR1 is SEHNR and CDR2 is FQNEAQ (reference sequence). The CDR3 reads CASSSAPGSPLHF. CDR3 in DNA: TGTGCCAGCAGCTCTGCCCCGGGGTCACCCCTCCACTTT. Full variable domain (missing parts from reference TRBV7-9 and TRBJ1-6): DTGVSQNPRHKITKRGQNVTFRCDPISEHNRLYWYRQTLGQGPEFLTYFQNEAQLEKSRLLSDRFSAERPKGSFSTLEIQRTEQGDSAMYLCASSSAPGSPLHFGNGTRLTVT.

J is TRBJ1-6 and V is TRBV4-1, with unresolved D. The germline gives CDR1 MGHRA, CDR2 YSYEKL. CDR3 length: 16 amino acids. Trimming cost V 4 bases and J 0 bases, with 10 bases left between them. The CDR3 DNA reads as TGCGCCAGCAGCCGAGATCCCAGCTCCTATAATTCACCCCTCCACTTT. Encoded protein: CASSRDPSSYNSPLHF.

The chain couples TRBV2 to TRBJ1-1; 7 positions agree with TRBD1. CDR3 size: 16 residues. V lost 4 bases to trimming and J lost 1 base; unmatched junction nucleotides: 9. Per germline, CDR1 SNHLY and CDR2 FYNNEI. The CDR3 is CASSVRAGGSNTEAFF. CDR3 nucleotide sequence: TGTGCCAGCAGTGTAAGGGCAGGGGGGTCGAACACTGAAGCTTTCTTT.

This chain links TRBV6-5 with TRBJ1-6; the D is unclear. Germline lookup yields CDR1 MNHEY and CDR2 SVGAGI. Trimming took 5 bases from V and 6 from J, leaving 14 bases between them. This CDR3 is 15 amino acids long. CDR3 DNA sequence: TGTGCCAGCAGTCCCCCCGGGGTGCCTAATTCACCCCTCCACTTT. As protein: CASSPPGVPNSPLHF.

This clone was seen a single time. The rearrangement links TRBV7-9 to TRBJ1-1; 8 positions agree with TRBD1. The germline CDR1 and CDR2 sequences are SEHNR and FQNEAQ (reference sequence). The CDR3 loop spans 16 amino acids. Trimming removed 2 bases from V and 1 base from J; junction bases left unmatched: 6. The CDR3 nucleotides read TGTGCCAGCAGCTTATATTCAGGGGGCTCGAACACTGAAGCTTTCTTT. It encodes CASSLYSGGSNTEAFF.

The V gene is TRBV4-2, the J gene TRBJ1-3, with 12 bases fitting TRBD1. The germline V gene has CDR1 LGHNA and CDR2 YNFKEQ. Trimming at V came to 1 base and at J to 1 base, leaving 11 bases not matched to a gene. The CDR3 is 20 residues long. The CDR3 nucleotides are TGTGCCAGCAGCCAAGGCCGAACCGGGACAGGGGGCATTTCTGGAAACACCATATATTTT. Its translation: CASSQGRTGTGGISGNTIYF.

V gene TRBV7-9 combines with J gene TRBJ2-7; 13 bases match TRBD2. CDR3 length equals 18 residues. Germline V gene lookup returns CDR1 SEHNR and CDR2 FQNEAQ (reference sequence). V was clipped by 5 bases and J by 5 bases; unmatched bases: 15. In DNA, the CDR3 is TGTGCCAGCAGCCTCCTTGGGGGGTGGACTAGCGGGAGTAACGAGCAGTACTTC. Its translation is CASSLLGGWTSGSNEQYF.

The chain links TRBV5-1 to TRBJ2-4, with D perhaps matching TRBD2 (6 bases). CDR1 is SGHRS, CDR2 YFSETQ, per germline. The ends were cut back, 0 bases at V and 3 bases at J, with 19 bases in the middle. The CDR3 runs 18 residues. CDR3 DNA sequence: TGCGCCAGCAGCTTGGGAATGATTATCAGGGAGGACAAAAACATTCAGTACTTC. Its translation: CASSLGMIIREDKNIQYF.

The gene calls are TRBV6-5 and TRBJ1-1; D not resolved. V was cut by 2 bases and J by 0 bases, with 7 bases left in between. The CDR3 loop spans 14 amino acids. CDR1 is MNHEY, CDR2 SVGAGI, per germline. The CDR3 DNA sequence: TGTGCCAGCAGTTACGGTGGAGTGAACACTGAAGCTTTCTTT. It yields the protein CASSYGGVNTEAFF.

The chain joins TRBV19 to TRBJ2-7, with D possibly TRBD1 on 6 matching bases. Trimming removed 3 bases from V and 4 bases from J, with 10 bases in between. The CDR3 runs to 13 residues. CDR1 and CDR2 from the germline V gene are LNHDA and SQIVND (reference sequence). This CDR3 reads CASSIYRDYEQYF. The CDR3 DNA sequence: TGTGCCAGTAGTATTTACAGGGATTACGAGCAGTACTTC. Filled out from reference TRBV19 and TRBJ2-7, the complete variable domain reads DGGITQSPKYLFRKEGQNVTLSCEQNLNHDAMYWYRQDPGQGLRLIYYSQIVNDFQKGDIAEGYSVSREKKESFPLTVTSAQKNPTAFYLCASSIYRDYEQYFGPGTRLTVT.

The chain couples TRBV28 to TRBJ1-6; possible D gene TRBD1, 5 bases. Germline V lookup: CDR1 MDHEN, CDR2 SYDVKM. The CDR3 runs to 14 residues. Deletions cut 6 bases from V and 9 bases from J, with 15 bases between. Here the CDR3 reads CASSQTAPFSPLHF. As DNA, the CDR3 is TGTGCCAGCAGCCAGACAGCGCCCTTTTCACCCCTCCACTTT.

This clone came up a few times. Sequence at one end of the junction differs from germline and may be a read error. J is TRBJ1-3 and V is TRBV7-7; 11 bases fit TRBD1. CDR1 and CDR2 from the germline V gene are SSHAT and FNYEAQ (reference sequence). The CDR3 contains 16 residues. The CDR3 DNA reads as TGTGCTAGCAGCTTAGGCCCGGGACAGGGGGAAAACACCATATATTTT. This encodes CASSLGPGQGENTIYF.

V is TRBV18 and J is TRBJ1-1; 9 bases are shared with TRBD1. J was trimmed by 3 bases and V by 4 bases; bases with no gene match: 12. Germline V CDR1 and CDR2: KGHSH, LQKENI. The CDR3 length is 17 residues. DNA of the CDR3: TGTGCCAGCTCACTTCTGGGTACAGGGGGCTGGGACACTGAAGCTTTCTTT. Translated, it gives CASSLLGTGGWDTEAFF.

This sequence joins TRBV19 and TRBJ1-5; 8 bases line up with TRBD1. The germline V gene has CDR1 LNHDA and CDR2 SQIVND (reference sequence). Trimming cost V 3 bases and J 0 bases; bases outside gene matches: 7. CDR3 length: 17 amino acids. The CDR3: CASSIGTGSHSNQPQHF. CDR3 sequence (DNA): TGTGCCAGTAGTATCGGGACAGGTAGCCATAGCAATCAGCCCCAGCATTTT.

V gene TRBV4-3 combines with J gene TRBJ1-2; D is ambiguous. The CDR3 length is 13 residues. V dropped 3 bases and J dropped 8 bases, with 13 bases sitting between them. Germline lookup yields CDR1 LGHNA and CDR2 YSLEER. The CDR3: CASSQEHGRGYTF. CDR3 bases: TGCGCCAGCAGCCAGGAACACGGGAGGGGCTACACCTTC.

The chain recombines TRBV6-5 with TRBJ1-1; D ambiguous. Germline lookup yields CDR1 MNHEY and CDR2 SVGAGI. CDR3 length equals 13 residues. Between the trimmed V and J ends, which lost 5 bases and 0 bases, there was a span of 7 bases. CDR3 amino acids: CASSKSVNTEAFF. In DNA form, the CDR3 reads TGTGCCAGCAGTAAGTCAGTGAACACTGAAGCTTTCTTT.

This rearrangement joins TRBV18 to TRBJ1-2; 9 bases are shared with TRBD1. Germline CDR1 is KGHSH and CDR2 is LQKENI. The CDR3 consists of 15 residues. V lost 0 bases and J lost 8; bases outside the gene matches: 7. In DNA, the CDR3 is TGTGCCAGCTCACCACCCTTCGGACAGGGGAGAGGCTACACCTTC. Amino acids: CASSPPFGQGRGYTF.